This T cell receptor beta chain was sequenced for a study of T cell responses to AZD1222 COVID-19 vaccine (dated by TCRdb to 2020 to 2023). Background on the whole study: A total of around 240 trial participants underwent TCR sequencing, of whom roughly 210 had received two doses of AZD1222 and 26 had received two doses of the MenACWY control vaccine. Trial participants were enrolled into age subgroups of 18-55, 56-69 and 70-plus years, which contained 148, 28 and 57 TCR-sequenced participants, respectively. Study-wide conclusions, independent of this receptor: CD4 TCRs associated with the vaccine covered the entire spike protein, and the dominant responses were in regions 160-218 and 743-854. A significant rise in spike-specific TCR breadth and depth was observed after two AZD1222 doses relative to day 0 and relative to MenACWY recipients. The 56-69-year group was small, and its depth increase did not reach significance, likely because of low power. Conclusions about previously exposed vaccinees are limited because only six or seven AZD1222 recipients were SARS-CoV-2 seropositive at baseline. Participants were mostly white British, with more females than males. The authors suggested clonal diversity may have been underestimated. Reportedly, close to half of the unique spike-specific TCRs recognized epitopes lying outside the regions that are mutated in the B.1.351 and B.1.1.7 variants. No day 14 peak-response samples were available, so repertoires were characterized only after the peak T cell response.

The CDR3 runs 10 residues from the cysteine to the phenylalanine. The only DNA kept is the CDR3, 30 bases in frame from the first base. V gives up 8 bases and J gives up 7 bases, and the segment between their germline ends measures 9 bases. The germline V gene (reference sequence) yields MNHEY for CDR1 and SMNVEV for CDR2. The time point label of this sample denotes: about 28 days (+/-7) after the second vaccine dose. AZD1222 recipients with second doses at about 4 weeks or about 12 weeks were pooled, because spike-specific TCR depth and breadth did not differ between schedules. Vaccinee samples came from UK trials COV001 and COV002, including a single-blind randomized controlled phase 2/3 trial of AZD1222 (ChAdOx1 nCoV-19) in healthy adults. Trial participant PBMC samples were collected at day 0 and day 28 after the second dose for TCRbeta chain sequencing. On this clone itself: Its antigen is currently not known. Per-nucleotide qualities are absent, and no much larger clonotype sits a single base away.

The CDR3 regions of human TCRbeta chains were analyzed by immunosequencing. The authors processed their data as follows. Repertoire TCRs were matched against a reference library of SARS-CoV-2-specific TCRs generated with the MIRA antigen-specificity platform. Breadth was defined as the fraction of unique TCRs that were SARS-CoV-2-associated. Depth was defined as the fraction of total T cells that were SARS-CoV-2-associated. Using the MIRA data, each spike-specific TCR was assigned both to the spike region to which the TCR was reactive and to a CD4 or CD8 class. Log10-transformed breadth and depth values were compared by one-way ANOVA with Sidak's multiple comparisons tests. Held by TCRdb, this immuneACCESS table contains in-frame sequences only and omits some clones. Under half of the omission traces to an unresolved V gene where checked; the cause of the rest is unknown. V and J calls and clone size are given by that table; D and trimming were obtained from the DNA. The sample profile shows some 100,000 clones; more than 70% of them were found once. The top ten hold 10% to 13% of the sample.

This clonotype originated in an adult who received the AZD1222 COVID-19 vaccine. The sample consisted of peripheral blood, taken 28 days after the second AZD1222 dose. The rearranged segments are TRBV27 and TRBJ2-7; the D gene is perhaps TRBD2, on 5 matching bases. This receptor has the CDR3 CASPRGEQYF. The DNA sequence is TGTGCCAGCCCCCGCGGGGAGCAGTACTTC.